The 27 T cell receptor beta chains in this list originate from one sample, sequenced in a study of tumor-infiltrating lymphocytes in primary liver carcinoma. Unsorted whole blood supplied the RNA, and germline DNA was extracted too. Total RNA (approximately 500 ng) served as template for TCR beta cDNA synthesis primed by a constant-region primer. Three nested multiplex PCR rounds, a slightly modified ARM-PCR, produced the libraries for TCR beta. TRBV1-TRBV30 forward and Cbeta reverse primers drove the first two approximately 10-cycle rounds. TCRdb ran MiXCR on the multiplex PCR reads and lists one entry per CDR3 protein. Seen here are some 190,000 distinct CDR3 sequences, 60% observed once, and the top ten hold 65% to 80%. What was sequenced was peripheral blood. The origin of the receptors is a man aged 35-49 years with primary liver carcinoma and hepatitis B virus infection.

This clonotype showed up just a few times. The chain couples TRBV12-3 or TRBV12-4 to TRBJ1-4, with D uncertain. V shed 1 base and J shed 3 bases, with 9 bases lying between them. The CDR3 totals 15 residues. The CDR3 region has the DNA TGTGCCAGCAGTTTAGGAAGCAGCCCTAATGAAAAACTGTTTTTT. It encodes CASSLGSSPNEKLFF.

On this clonotype: The junction does not match germline at one end; this may be a read error. This chain connects TRBV12-3 or TRBV12-4 to TRBJ1-2; D remains unclear. The length of the CDR3 is 12 residues. The CDR3 loop reads CASSLGLRGYTF. DNA for the CDR3: TGTGCCAGCAGTTTAGGTCTGCGTGGCTATACCTTC.

The J gene is TRBJ1-1, the V gene TRBV5-6; unclear D gene. This CDR3 has 13 residues. In germline, CDR1 is SGHDT, CDR2 YYEEEE. V lost 6 bases and J 1 base, leaving 10 bases between the germline ends. Here the CDR3 DNA reads TGTGCCAGCAATGGCAGAGGGAACACTGAAGCTTTCTTT. Its translation: CASNGRGNTEAFF. The entire variable domain, with the rest obtained from reference TRBV5-6 and TRBJ1-1, is as follows: DAGVTQSPTHLIKTRGQQVTLRCSPKSGHDTVSWYQQALGQGPQFIFQYYEEEERQRGNFPDRFSGHQFPNYSSELNVNALLLGDSALYLCASNGRGNTEAFFGQGTRLTVV.

This clonotype was counted between two and nine times. The chain has TRBV4-1 and TRBJ1-5; TRBD1 is a possible D gene (5 bases). The germline V and J ends were trimmed by 3 bases and 7 bases, with 13 bases remaining between them. Per germline, CDR1 MGHRA and CDR2 YSYEKL. The CDR3 has 14 residues. The CDR3 spells CASSHLGGGQPQHF. In DNA form, the CDR3 reads TGCGCCAGCAGCCACCTCGGGGGGGGGCAGCCCCAGCATTTT.

Notes on this clonotype: This could be a read error, since a much larger clone is one nucleotide away. This sequence joins TRBV29-1 and TRBJ2-6; TRBD2 might be the D (7 bases). CDR1 SQVTM and CDR2 ANQGSEA come from the germline V gene. The length of the CDR3 is 14 residues. The CDR3 reads CSVDGGAGTNVLTF. The DNA for the CDR3 is TGCAGCGTTGATGGGGGGGCTGGGACCAACGTCCTGACTTTC.

This clonotype was counted many times. V usage is TRBV6-5 and J usage is TRBJ1-6; 8 positions match TRBD1. CDR3 length: 13 amino acids. V gave up 4 bases and J gave up 10 bases; unmatched junction bases: 3. Germline V gene lookup returns CDR1 MNHEY and CDR2 SVGAGI. This CDR3 reads CASSSDRASPLHF. The CDR3 DNA sequence: TGTGCCAGCAGTTCGGACAGGGCCTCACCCCTCCACTTT.

Notes on this clonotype: At one end, the junction sequence differs from germline, possibly due to a read error. The V and J genes are TRBV6-2 or TRBV6-3 and TRBJ2-2, with 7 positions matching TRBD1. Germline CDR1 and CDR2: MNHEY and SVGEGT. This CDR3 is built from 17 residues. DNA of the CDR3: TGTACCAGCTCCCTACCTCACAGGGGTACAAACACCGGGGAGCTGTTTTTT. This codes for CTSSLPHRGTNTGELFF.

This chain joins TRBV4-1 and TRBJ2-7; 8 nucleotides agree with TRBD2. Germline CDR1 reads MGHRA; CDR2 reads YSYEKL. With V trimmed by 0 bases and J by 6 bases, 10 bases remained unmatched. The CDR3 has 16 amino acids. CDR3 region: CASSQETTSGPGEQYF. The CDR3 DNA follows: TGCGCCAGCAGCCAAGAGACCACTAGCGGTCCAGGCGAGCAGTACTTC.

The chain recombines TRBV5-4 with TRBJ1-1, with D possibly TRBD1 on 5 matching bases. The V end lost 3 bases, the J end lost 3 bases, and 9 bases lay between the germline ends. CDR3 length: 13 amino acids. Germline lookup yields CDR1 SGHNT and CDR2 YYREEE (reference sequence). The CDR3 bases are TGTGCCAGCAGCTCCTGGGGGGACACTGAAGCTTTCTTT. Protein product: CASSSWGDTEAFF.

This clonotype was detected a few times. This chain joins TRBV6-1 and TRBJ2-7, with a tentative D call TRBD1 (6 bases). Trimming shortened V by 5 bases and J by 6 bases, and 17 bases separated the two germline ends. CDR3 length equals 14 residues. CDR1 and CDR2 from the germline V gene are MNHNS and SASEGT. CDR3 protein: CASSNQGGASEQYF. The CDR3 DNA sequence: TGTGCCAGCAGTAATCAAGGGGGAGCGTCCGAGCAGTACTTC.

This clonotype was seen a few times. This chain joins TRBV28 and TRBJ2-7; D is perhaps TRBD2 (7 bases). Trimming cost V 5 bases and J 9 bases, with 20 bases left between them. CDR3 length: 14 amino acids. The germline V gene has CDR1 MDHEN and CDR2 SYDVKM. The CDR3 loop reads CASSPRGGVMAQYF. CDR3 DNA: TGTGCCAGCAGTCCTAGAGGGGGGGTCATGGCGCAGTACTTC.

The chain links TRBV29-1 to TRBJ2-1; perhaps TRBD2 as D (6 bases). Germline CDR1 and CDR2: SQVTM and ANQGSEA. This CDR3 has 16 amino acids. Deletions cut 4 bases from V and 6 bases from J, with 22 bases between. CDR3 in amino acids: CSVVPSRASEVNEQFF. The CDR3 DNA follows: TGCAGCGTTGTACCGTCGAGGGCTAGCGAAGTCAATGAGCAGTTCTTC.

With respect to this clonotype: One end of the junction varies from germline; a read error may be responsible. The chain couples TRBV6-5 to TRBJ2-1; 10 bases are shared with TRBD2. The CDR3 runs to 15 residues. Germline CDR1 MNHEY, CDR2 SVGAGI. The CDR3 coding sequence is TGTGCCAGCAGTTACCTGACCAGCGGGAGGGATGAGCAGCTCTTC. Its translation is CASSYLTSGRDEQLF.

V and J are TRBV10-3 and TRBJ2-7; D not certain. Between the trimmed V and J ends, which lost 6 bases and 0 bases, there was a span of 15 bases. From germline, CDR1 is ENHRY and CDR2 SYGVKD. This CDR3 contains 15 residues. CDR3 bases: TGTGCCATCAGAGACTCGCGAAGGAGCTCCTACGAGCAGTACTTC. Its translation is CAIRDSRRSSYEQYF.

In regard to this clonotype: A read error is possible here, since a much larger clone lies one base away. V gene TRBV4-1 combines with J gene TRBJ2-3, with TRBD2 identical over 9 bases. CDR3 length: 17 residues. Germline-derived CDR1 and CDR2 are MGHRA and YSYEKL. The CDR3 reads CVSSQGALAGRMDTQYF. The CDR3 DNA reads as TGCGTCAGCAGCCAAGGAGCCCTAGCGGGACGGATGGATACGCAGTATTTT.

This chain uses TRBV6-6 with TRBJ2-1; D is unclear. Trimming took off 5 bases at V and 1 base at J, with 12 bases between the two ends. This CDR3 contains 15 residues. Germline loops: CDR1 MNHNY, CDR2 SVGAGI (reference sequence). The DNA of the CDR3 is TGTGCCAGCAGTACCCCAGGCAATTCCTACAATGAGCAGTTCTTC. As protein: CASSTPGNSYNEQFF.

V is TRBV4-1 and J is TRBJ2-3; D gene uncertain. The germline gives CDR1 MGHRA, CDR2 YSYEKL. V lost 4 bases to trimming and J lost 2 bases, with 16 bases between them. The CDR3 extends over 16 amino acids. The CDR3 DNA follows: TGCGCCAGCAGCCTATTGCCAGAATCTATCACAGATACGCAGTATTTT. The encoded protein is CASSLLPESITDTQYF.

This clonotype was detected only once. An end of the junction does not agree with germline; a read error may underlie this. V is TRBV11-2 and J is TRBJ1-4; no clear D gene. Germline values: CDR1 SGHAT, CDR2 FQNNGV. The CDR3 contains 13 residues. CDR3 sequence: CASSLVLNEKPFF. CDR3 nucleotides: TGTGCCAGCAGCTTAGTCCTTAACGAAAAACCGTTTTTT.

This clonotype was seen repeatedly, ten times or more. The J gene is TRBJ1-2, the V gene TRBV11-2, with D uncertain. V lost 8 bases, J lost 4 bases, and 14 bases lay in between. Germline V gene lookup returns CDR1 SGHAT and CDR2 FQNNGV. This CDR3 spans 13 amino acids. CDR3 sequence (DNA): TGTGCCAGCTCCCCATCCTCCCGCTATGGCTACACCTTC. Translating it yields CASSPSSRYGYTF.

This chain joins TRBV6-5 and TRBJ1-3; D is unclear. The V end lost 7 bases, the J end lost 2 bases, and 15 bases lay between the germline ends. Germline values: CDR1 MNHEY, CDR2 SVGAGI. This CDR3 comprises 15 residues. The CDR3 DNA is TGTGCCAGCACCCTTAGCCTCTACCCTGGAAACACCATATATTTT. It is translated as CASTLSLYPGNTIYF.

This sequence joins TRBV5-4 and TRBJ2-3; tentatively, D is TRBD1 (6 bases). Trimming removed 4 bases at V and 3 bases at J, with 21 bases between. CDR1 and CDR2 from the germline V gene are SGHNT and YYREEE (reference sequence). CDR3 size: 17 residues. The CDR3 region has the DNA TGTGCCAGCAGCACCCAACAGGGTCAAGAATTTACAGATACGCAGTATTTT. Its protein product is CASSTQQGQEFTDTQYF.

This clonotype has a count of ten or more. The rearrangement uses TRBV29-1 and TRBJ2-7; D is undetermined. The length of the CDR3 is 15 residues. CDR1 is SQVTM and CDR2 is ANQGSEA in the germline V gene. The ends were cut back, 4 bases at V and 2 bases at J, with 18 bases in the middle. CDR3 nucleotide sequence: TGCAGCGTTGTTTTAGGATTGGGCACGACCTACGAGCAGTACTTC. This sequence encodes CSVVLGLGTTYEQYF.

This clonotype was detected many times. The genes are TRBV11-2 and TRBJ1-1, with D hard to call. This CDR3 region has 15 residues. Germline V gives CDR1 SGHAT, CDR2 FQNNGV. V was trimmed by 1 base and J by 2 bases, leaving 11 bases between them. CDR3 sequence reads: CASSLGVGSNTEAFF. The CDR3 nucleotides are TGTGCCAGCAGCTTAGGGGTAGGGTCAAACACTGAAGCTTTCTTT.

This clonotype was detected only a few times. This chain uses TRBV7-9 with TRBJ2-5; D remains ambiguous. Per the germline V gene, CDR1 is SEHNR and CDR2 is FQNEAQ (reference sequence). V lost 5 bases and J lost 3, with 13 bases in between. The CDR3 contains 14 residues. The CDR3: CASSVRVSEETQYF. CDR3 DNA sequence: TGTGCCAGCAGCGTTCGTGTCTCGGAAGAGACCCAGTACTTC.

Many counts were recorded for this clonotype. The chain employs TRBV11-2 and TRBJ1-1; TRBD1 is a possible D gene (6 bases). CDR3 size: 14 residues. The germline V gene encodes CDR1 SGHAT and CDR2 FQNNGV. Trimming left V 7 bases short and J 1 base short, with 13 bases between. The CDR3 protein is CASTLVRGNTEAFF. CDR3 coding DNA: TGTGCCAGCACCCTCGTCAGGGGGAACACTGAAGCTTTCTTT.

As for this clonotype: A read error may explain this, as a much larger clone is one base away. V gene TRBV11-2 combines with J gene TRBJ2-1, with 10 bases matching TRBD2. The CDR3 is 15 amino acids. The V gene's germline CDR1 is SGHAT and CDR2 FQNNGV. CDR3 protein: CTSTPRISGRNEQFF. In DNA form, the CDR3 reads TGTACCAGCACCCCAAGGATTAGCGGGAGGAATGAGCAGTTCTTC. Drawing the rest from reference TRBV11-2 and TRBJ2-1, the complete variable domain is EAGVAQSPRYKIIEKRQSVAFWCNPISGHATLYWYQQILGQGPKLLIQFQNNGVVDDSQLPKDRFSAERLKGVDSTLKIQPAKLEDSAVYLCTSTPRISGRNEQFFGPGTRLTVL.

As regards this clonotype: Since a much larger clone is just one base distant, this may be a read error. This sequence joins TRBV11-2 and TRBJ2-1, with 15 bases identical to TRBD2. Germline V gene lookup returns CDR1 SGHAT and CDR2 FQNNGV. The CDR3 has 17 amino acids. The CDR3 DNA follows: TGTGCCAGCAGCATGGGACTAGCGGGAGGCTCCTACGATGAGCAGTTCTTC. Protein: CASSMGLAGGSYDEQFF.